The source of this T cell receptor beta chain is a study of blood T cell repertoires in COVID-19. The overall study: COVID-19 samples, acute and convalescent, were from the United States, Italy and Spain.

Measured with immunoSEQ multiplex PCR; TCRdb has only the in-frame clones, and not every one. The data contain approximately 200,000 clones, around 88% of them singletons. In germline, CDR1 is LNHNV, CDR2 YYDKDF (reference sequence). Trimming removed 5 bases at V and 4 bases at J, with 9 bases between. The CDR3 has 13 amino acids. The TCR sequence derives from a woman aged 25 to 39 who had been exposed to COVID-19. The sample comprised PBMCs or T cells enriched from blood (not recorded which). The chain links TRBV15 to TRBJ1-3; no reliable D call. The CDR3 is CATSLQVGNTIYF. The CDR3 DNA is TGTGCCACCAGCCTGCAGGTGGGAAACACCATATATTTT.